These T cell receptor beta chains were read from a single sample in a study of blood T cell repertoires in COVID-19. Clones were read by immunoSEQ multiplex PCR, and TCRdb kept only the in-frame ones, dropping some. The sample lists 320,000 or so clones, around 90% occurring once. The sample comprised PBMCs or T cells enriched from blood (not recorded which). These receptors all come from a man aged 55 to 69 who had recovered from COVID-19. Both conserved end residues are part of each CDR3. A D gene is named only where the DNA matches it firmly.

j_call d_call v_call cdr3_aa
TRBJ2-5 . TRBV3-1/TRBV3-2 CASSQDPAREETQYF
TRBJ2-2 . TRBV9 CASSGGALNTGELFF
TRBJ2-3 . TRBV27 CASSLFTRASTDTQYF
TRBJ2-2 . TRBV18 CASSPPSTGELFF
TRBJ2-1 TRBD2 TRBV28 CASSLRRGTSRNEQFF
TRBJ2-7 TRBD1 TRBV5-4 CASSLVQGSEQYF
TRBJ2-7 TRBD1 TRBV27 CASSLRTGGYEQYF
TRBJ2-3 . TRBV6-5 CASSWGRRADTQYF
TRBJ2-1 . TRBV4-3 CASSQGSGSYNEQFF
TRBJ1-5 . TRBV2 CASSENRFSNQPQHF
TRBJ2-3 . TRBV24-1 CATSDEVWDTQYF
TRBJ2-7 TRBD2 TRBV5-4 CASSSQGGLYEQYF
TRBJ2-3 TRBD2 TRBV4-2 CASSPWTSGRNRSTDTQYF
TRBJ2-1 . TRBV6-2/TRBV6-3 CASSSTSHPPNEQFF
TRBJ1-2 . TRBV6-5 CASNPGGVGYTF
TRBJ2-7 TRBD2 TRBV5-1 CASSGTTSGRAYEQYF
TRBJ2-7 . TRBV6-5 CASSYSTGLVSEQYF
TRBJ1-3 . TRBV6-5 CASSYFQGFSGNTIYF
TRBJ2-2 . TRBV10-1 CASNRLNNTGELFF
TRBJ1-3 . TRBV7-2 CASSLATPGQGNTIYF
TRBJ1-4 TRBD1 TRBV5-5 CASSVGTGGAAEKLFF
TRBJ1-6 . TRBV28 CASREGSYNSPLHF
TRBJ1-2 . TRBV29-1 CSVARGRYGYTF
TRBJ2-1 TRBD2 TRBV5-1 CASSVGLTSGSYNEQFF
TRBJ2-7 . TRBV6-5 CASSYSSHLYEQYF
TRBJ1-2 . TRBV5-4 CASSLVGKDYGYTF
TRBJ2-2 TRBD2 TRBV7-2 CASSRKAGGPRGGELFF
TRBJ2-1 . TRBV19 CASSNGDYNEQFF
TRBJ2-7 TRBD1 TRBV7-9 CASSQQGGEQYF
TRBJ1-1 . TRBV15 CATSRDPFTILGAEAFF
TRBJ2-1 TRBD2 TRBV5-1 CASSLFSGAYNEQFF
TRBJ1-2 . TRBV4-3 CASSQVRGTPGTANYGYTF
TRBJ1-1 TRBD1 TRBV18 CASSRQGNTEAFF
TRBJ2-6 TRBD2 TRBV9 CASSVVPGTSGSSGANVLTF
TRBJ2-1 . TRBV9 CASSVALFHEQFF
TRBJ1-2 . TRBV18 CASSPRLGLGNYGYTF
TRBJ2-1 TRBD2 TRBV7-2 CASSLVDITSGGQFF
TRBJ1-2 . TRBV6-1 CASSEVPSEGTF
TRBJ1-5 . TRBV21-1 CASSKSGRVFGQPQHF
TRBJ1-1 TRBD1 TRBV2 CASTTGFGTEAFF
TRBJ2-3 . TRBV3-1/TRBV3-2 CASSQGAGEGDTQYF
TRBJ1-1 TRBD1 TRBV5-1 CASSFEGATEAFF
TRBJ2-1 . TRBV10-1 CASLAWSSYNEQFF
TRBJ2-7 . TRBV3-1/TRBV3-2 CASSQGTGLGYEQYF
TRBJ2-4 . TRBV18 CASSPPAVPAKNIQYF
TRBJ1-6 . TRBV13 CASSLKVAELHF
TRBJ2-5 TRBD1 TRBV5-6 CASSETGGYQETQYF
TRBJ2-1 . TRBV5-6 CASSPLQGSSYNEQFF
TRBJ2-1 TRBD2 TRBV7-2 CASSLDGTSGSREQFF